This is a list of T cell receptor beta chains from one sample in a study of human thymus T cells. Produced via immunoSEQ multiplex PCR; TCRdb's table is partial and in-frame only. The sample consists of fewer than 55,000 clones, 94% of them appearing once. The sample taken for sequencing was blood. Source of these receptors: a boy in the first two years of life with a congenital heart defect but otherwise immunologically healthy. CDR3s include the opening cysteine and the closing phenylalanine or tryptophan. Fields, in order: J gene, D gene, clone size, V gene, CDR3 DNA, CDR3 protein. The D gene is left open where the match is weak. The size entry is marked missing in some rows and otherwise reads once, few, many or a size class.

TRBJ2-5 | TRBD2 | . | TRBV6-1 | TGTGCCAGCATCCTAGCGGGGGGAGGGACCCAGTACTTC | CASILAGGGTQYF
TRBJ1-1 | . | . | TRBV7-9 | TGTGCCAGCAGCCCTACCGGGACCCAACACACTGAAGCTTTCTTT | CASSPTGTQHTEAFF
TRBJ2-7 | . | once | TRBV28 | TGTGCCAGCAAAAGCTCCTACGAGCAGTACTTC | CASKSSYEQYF
TRBJ1-2 | . | . | TRBV29-1 | TGCAGCGACAGGGATGCGGGCTATGGCTACACCTTC | CSDRDAGYGYTF
TRBJ1-4 | . | . | TRBV6-5 | TGTGCCAGCAGTTATAGTGGGGGTTTCAATGAAAAACTGTTTTTT | CASSYSGGFNEKLFF
TRBJ2-5 | . | . | TRBV12-5 | TGTGCTAGTGGTTTGGGGTTAGGGGAGACCCAGTACTTC | CASGLGLGETQYF
TRBJ2-5 | . | . | TRBV2 | TGTGCCAGCAGTGGACAGTACCAAGAGACCCAGTACTTC | CASSGQYQETQYF
TRBJ1-2 | . | . | TRBV30 | TGTGCCTGGAGCGTCTACAGGGTCTATGGCTACACCTTC | CAWSVYRVYGYTF
TRBJ1-6 | . | . | TRBV5-1 | TGCGCCAGCAGCCGTGAGGGCTCAAGCTCCTATAATTCACCCCTCCACTTT | CASSREGSSSYNSPLHF
TRBJ1-1 | . | . | TRBV12-5 | TGTGCTAGTGGGGGGGGGACTGAAGCTTTCTTT | CASGGGTEAFF
TRBJ1-5 | TRBD1 | . | TRBV11-2 | TGTGCCAGCAGCTTAGGGACAGGGGGCAATCAGCCCCAGCATTTT | CASSLGTGGNQPQHF
TRBJ2-2 | TRBD2 | . | TRBV30 | TGTGCCTGGAGTCCGACTAGCGGGGGGTTGAAGCTGTTTTTT | CAWSPTSGGLKLFF
TRBJ2-1 | . | . | TRBV5-5 | TGTGCCAGCAGCTATCCCGTAGAGCGCAATGAGCAGTTCTTC | CASSYPVERNEQFF
TRBJ1-2 | . | . | TRBV4-2 | TGTGCCAGCAGCCAAGAGGGGACCTATGGCTACACCTTC | CASSQEGTYGYTF
TRBJ2-3 | . | . | TRBV5-1 | TGCGCCAGCAGCCCTCACTACACAGATACGCAGTATTTT | CASSPHYTDTQYF
TRBJ1-2 | TRBD1 | once | TRBV27 | TGTGCCAGCAGGCTGACAGGGAAAGGCTATGGCTACACCTTC | CASRLTGKGYGYTF
TRBJ2-5 | TRBD2 | . | TRBV6-5 | TGTGCCAGCAGATACAGTTACTATGGGGGGGAAGAGACCCAGTACTTC | CASRYSYYGGEETQYF
TRBJ2-1 | . | . | TRBV5-1 | TGCGCCAGCAGCTTGGGTGGGGACTACAATGAGCAGTTCTTC | CASSLGGDYNEQFF
TRBJ1-1 | . | . | TRBV28 | TGTGCCAGCAGTTACGTGTTTGGCACTGAAGCTTTCTTT | CASSYVFGTEAFF
TRBJ1-6 | TRBD1 | few | TRBV4-3 | TGCGCCAGCAGACGACAGGGGGCATATAATTCACCCCTCCACTTT | CASRRQGAYNSPLHF
TRBJ2-1 | . | . | TRBV11-3 | TGTGCCAGCAGCTTAGATTTAGTCGGAGATTCCTACAATGAGCAGTTCTTC | CASSLDLVGDSYNEQFF
TRBJ2-7 | TRBD1 | . | TRBV11-3 | TGTGCCAGCAGCTTAGGGGCAGGGGGCAACGAGCAGTACTTC | CASSLGAGGNEQYF
TRBJ1-2 | . | . | TRBV9 | TGTGCCAGCAGCGTCACGTCCTATGGCTACACCTTC | CASSVTSYGYTF
TRBJ1-6 | TRBD1 | . | TRBV5-1 | TGCGCCAGCAGCTTGGCGGGACAGGGAAATTCACCCCTCCACTTT | CASSLAGQGNSPLHF
TRBJ1-2 | . | few | TRBV4-3 | TGCGCCAGCAGCCAAGGGCAGGTGGCGTATGGCTACACCTTC | CASSQGQVAYGYTF
TRBJ2-3 | TRBD2 | . | TRBV5-4 | TGTGCCAGCAGCTCGGGGGGGCGGACAGATACGCAGTATTTT | CASSSGGRTDTQYF
TRBJ1-1 | . | . | TRBV5-4 | TGTGCCAGCAGCTTTGGAAACACTGAAGCTTTCTTT | CASSFGNTEAFF
TRBJ1-6 | TRBD1 | . | TRBV5-4 | TGTGCCAGCAGCCGACAGGGGGCGAATTCACCCCTCCACTTT | CASSRQGANSPLHF
TRBJ2-1 | TRBD2 | . | TRBV5-1 | TGCGCCAGCAGCTTGACTAGCGGGGGTTCCTACAATGAGCAGTTCTTC | CASSLTSGGSYNEQFF
TRBJ2-3 | TRBD2 | . | TRBV7-9 | TGTGCCAGCAGCTTAGAGCGGGACCATACGCAGTATTTT | CASSLERDHTQYF
TRBJ1-3 | . | . | TRBV6-6 | TGTGCCAGCAGTTACCAGGATACTGGAAACACCATATATTTT | CASSYQDTGNTIYF
TRBJ1-5 | . | . | TRBV18 | TGTGCCAGCTCCCTTAGGGGGGTGTCAAATCAGCCCCAGCATTTT | CASSLRGVSNQPQHF
TRBJ2-7 | . | once | TRBV7-2 | TGTGCCAGCAGCTTAGGTCTCACTTGGGGGGACGAGCAGTACTTC | CASSLGLTWGDEQYF
TRBJ2-2 | TRBD2 | . | TRBV7-3 | TGTGCCAGCAGCTCCCTTAAGCTAGCGGGGAACACCGGGGAGCTGTTTTTT | CASSSLKLAGNTGELFF
TRBJ2-5 | TRBD2 | . | TRBV4-2 | TGTGCCAGCAGCCGTTCCGGGACTAGCGGGGGTTGGGTTAAAGAGACCCAGTACTTC | CASSRSGTSGGWVKETQYF
TRBJ2-3 | . | . | TRBV6-1 | TGTGCCAGCAGTGAATTAGGGAAAGATACGCAGTATTTT | CASSELGKDTQYF
TRBJ2-2 | . | once | TRBV5-1 | TGCGCCAGCAGCTTGGACGGGATGAACACCGGGGAGCTGTTTTTT | CASSLDGMNTGELFF
TRBJ2-5 | TRBD1 | . | TRBV6-6 | TGTGCCAGCAGTTACGGGACAGGGTTGGAGACCCAGTACTTC | CASSYGTGLETQYF
TRBJ2-1 | . | . | TRBV11-3 | TGTGCCAGTAGCCCTGGCGGTACTTCCTACAATGAGCAGTTCTTC | CASSPGGTSYNEQFF
TRBJ2-3 | . | . | TRBV21-1 | TGTGCCAGCACCCAGGGGGTGGGCGCCACAGATACGCAGTATTTT | CASTQGVGATDTQYF
TRBJ1-4 | . | . | TRBV4-1 | TGCGCCAGCAGCCAAGAGGGACAAAATGAAAAACTGTTTTTT | CASSQEGQNEKLFF
TRBJ1-4 | TRBD1 | once | TRBV6-1 | TGTGCCAGCAGTTCACCGGGACAGGGGAGGGAAAAACTGTTTTTT | CASSSPGQGREKLFF
TRBJ1-2 | TRBD1 | . | TRBV28 | TGTGCCAGCAGTTTATTGACAGGGGGCCATGGCTACACCTTC | CASSLLTGGHGYTF